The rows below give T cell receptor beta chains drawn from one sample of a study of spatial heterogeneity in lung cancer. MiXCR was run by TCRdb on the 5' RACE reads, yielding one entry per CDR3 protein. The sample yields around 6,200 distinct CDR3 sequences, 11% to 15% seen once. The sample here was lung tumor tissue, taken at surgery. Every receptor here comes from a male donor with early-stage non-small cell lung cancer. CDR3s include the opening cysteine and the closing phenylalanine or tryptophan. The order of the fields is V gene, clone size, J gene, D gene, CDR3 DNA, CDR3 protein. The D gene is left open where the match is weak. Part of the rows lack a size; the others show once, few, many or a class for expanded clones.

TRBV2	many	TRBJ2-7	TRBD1	TGTGCCAGCAGTGAATGGACAGGGGTGAGCGCCGAGCAGTACTTC	CASSEWTGVSAEQYF
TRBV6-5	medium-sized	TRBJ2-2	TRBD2	TGTGCCAGCAGACGGGGACTAGCGGGAGTATTTAGGGAGCTGTTTTTT	CASRRGLAGVFRELFF
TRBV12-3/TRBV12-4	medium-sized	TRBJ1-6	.	TGTGCCAGCAGTTTGGGACAACAAAAGGGGTTTGGTAATTCACCCCTCCACTTT	CASSLGQQKGFGNSPLHF
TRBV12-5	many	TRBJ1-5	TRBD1	TGTGCTAGTCAAGGAGGGGGCTATAGCAATCAGCCCCAGCATTTT	CASQGGGYSNQPQHF
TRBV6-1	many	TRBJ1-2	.	TGTGCCAGCAGCCTATCAGGGTCTAGTGGCTACACCTTC	CASSLSGSSGYTF
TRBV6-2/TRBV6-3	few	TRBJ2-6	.	TGTGCCAGCTCTCGAGGTGATGGGGCCAACGTCCTGACTTTC	CASSRGDGANVLTF
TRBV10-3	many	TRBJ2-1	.	TGTGCCACGGCGGAGGGTGAGCAGTTCTTC	CATAEGEQFF
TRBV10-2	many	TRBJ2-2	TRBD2	TGCGCCAGCAGTGCGCCGGAGCGGGACCCTTACACCGGGGAGCTGTTTTTT	CASSAPERDPYTGELFF
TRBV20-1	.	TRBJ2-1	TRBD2	TGCAGTGCTAGAGATGGTAGCGGGAGGGCTGATGAGCAGTTCTTC	CSARDGSGRADEQFF
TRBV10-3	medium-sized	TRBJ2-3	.	TGTGCCATCAGTACACCTCGAGTCACAGATACGCAGTATTTT	CAISTPRVTDTQYF
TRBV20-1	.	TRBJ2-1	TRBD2	TGCAGCGCAAACGCCCTAGCGGGTACCTACAATGAGCAGTTCTTC	CSANALAGTYNEQFF
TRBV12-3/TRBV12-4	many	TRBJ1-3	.	TGTGCCAGCAGTTTATATCCAAGGACTGGAAACACCATATATTTT	CASSLYPRTGNTIYF
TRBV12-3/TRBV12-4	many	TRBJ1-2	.	TGTGCCAGCAGCAAATTAGGGGGGGTCTATGGCTACACCTTC	CASSKLGGVYGYTF
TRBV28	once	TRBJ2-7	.	TGTGCCAGCAGTTTCAGCAGGGTCATTTCCTACGAGCAGTACTTC	CASSFSRVISYEQYF
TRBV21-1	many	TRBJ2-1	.	TGTGCCAGCAGCAAAAAACAGGGGATCTCCTACAATGAGCAGTTCTTC	CASSKKQGISYNEQFF
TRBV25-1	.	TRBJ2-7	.	TGTGCCAGCAGTGATAGGGGGTACGAGCAGTACTTC	CASSDRGYEQYF
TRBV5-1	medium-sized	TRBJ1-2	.	TGCGCCAGCAGCTTGGGAGGGGGTCGCTATGGCTACACCTTC	CASSLGGGRYGYTF